This T cell receptor beta chain was sequenced in a study of low-dose radiotherapy and immunotherapy resistance in tumors. As for the study in general: Every 2 weeks, cohort 1 got 0.5 Gy, reaching 6.5 Gy to the planning target volume. Treatment included intravenous cyclophosphamide dosed at 200 mg/m2 every two weeks, one day before radiation and immunotherapy.

The sample holds a few counts of this clonotype. First-strand cDNA used TRAV- and TRBV-specific primers, covering alpha and beta chains. With a constant-region primer and a V-primer adapter, TCRs were subjected to approximately 18 PCR cycles of amplification. TCRdb itself ran the reads through MiXCR, one entry per CDR3 protein. The sample contains 5,600 or so distinct CDR3 sequences, roughly 80% of which appear only once. The CDR3 runs to 16 residues. Germline V gives CDR1 MNHNS, CDR2 SASEGT. Trimming took off 11 bases at V and 4 bases at J, with 21 bases between the two ends. The clonotype was recovered from a human donor with advanced metastatic prostate, ovarian, gallbladder or colorectal cancer (not recorded which). This table probably holds off-target reads from a library built for another chain. V gene TRBV6-1 combines with J gene TRBJ2-6; D remains ambiguous. The CDR3 DNA reads as TGTGCCGCCGGGCAAGGGTACCTCTCGGGGGCCAACGTCCTGACTTTC. Translation gives CAAGQGYLSGANVLTF.